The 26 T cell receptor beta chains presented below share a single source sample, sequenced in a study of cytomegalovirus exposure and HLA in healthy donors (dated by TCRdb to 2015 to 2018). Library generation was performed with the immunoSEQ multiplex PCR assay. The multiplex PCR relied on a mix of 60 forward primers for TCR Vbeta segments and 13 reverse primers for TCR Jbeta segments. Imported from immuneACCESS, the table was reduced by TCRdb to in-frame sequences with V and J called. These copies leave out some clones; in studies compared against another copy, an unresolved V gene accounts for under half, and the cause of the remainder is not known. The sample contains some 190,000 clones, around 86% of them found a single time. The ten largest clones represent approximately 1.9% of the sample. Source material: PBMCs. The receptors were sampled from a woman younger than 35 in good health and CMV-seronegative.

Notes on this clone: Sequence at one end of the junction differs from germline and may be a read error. The CDR3 spells CTSSQVGRGYYGYTF. The CDR3 bases are TGTACCAGCTCACAGGTGGGCCGGGGATACTATGGCTACACCTTC. The chain links TRBV18 to TRBJ1-2, with D perhaps TRBD1 (5 bases). This CDR3 contains 15 residues. Germline lookup yields CDR1 KGHSH and CDR2 LQKENI.

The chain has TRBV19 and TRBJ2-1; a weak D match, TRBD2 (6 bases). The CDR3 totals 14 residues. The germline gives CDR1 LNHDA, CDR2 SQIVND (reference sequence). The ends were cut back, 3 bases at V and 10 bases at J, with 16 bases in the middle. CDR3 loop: CASSMGTAGSEQFF. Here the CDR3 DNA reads TGTGCCAGTAGTATGGGGACCGCGGGGTCAGAGCAGTTCTTC. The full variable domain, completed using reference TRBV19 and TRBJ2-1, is DGGITQSPKYLFRKEGQNVTLSCEQNLNHDAMYWYRQDPGQGLRLIYYSQIVNDFQKGDIAEGYSVSREKKESFPLTVTSAQKNPTAFYLCASSMGTAGSEQFFGPGTRLTVL.

In nucleotides, the CDR3 is TGTGCCAGCAGCCCCGGGACAGAGCCTAACTATGGCTACACCTTC. Amino acids: CASSPGTEPNYGYTF. The chain has TRBV7-6 and TRBJ1-2; the match to TRBD1 covers 7 bases. The CDR3 runs to 15 residues. V shed 5 bases and J 0 bases; nucleotides not matched to a gene: 6. Germline-derived CDR1 and CDR2 are SGHVS and FNYEAQ.

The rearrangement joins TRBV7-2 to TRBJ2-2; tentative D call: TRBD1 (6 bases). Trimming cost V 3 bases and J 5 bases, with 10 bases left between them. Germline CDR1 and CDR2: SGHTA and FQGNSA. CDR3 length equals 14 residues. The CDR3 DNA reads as TGTGCCAGCAGCTTTGACAGGTTAACCGGGGAGCTGTTTTTT. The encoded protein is CASSFDRLTGELFF.

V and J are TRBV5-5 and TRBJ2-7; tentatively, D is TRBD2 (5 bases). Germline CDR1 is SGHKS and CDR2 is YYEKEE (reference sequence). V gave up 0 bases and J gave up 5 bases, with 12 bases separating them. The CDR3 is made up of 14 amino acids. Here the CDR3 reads CASSLEWSGNEQYF. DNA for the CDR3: TGTGCCAGCAGCTTGGAATGGTCCGGGAACGAGCAGTACTTC.

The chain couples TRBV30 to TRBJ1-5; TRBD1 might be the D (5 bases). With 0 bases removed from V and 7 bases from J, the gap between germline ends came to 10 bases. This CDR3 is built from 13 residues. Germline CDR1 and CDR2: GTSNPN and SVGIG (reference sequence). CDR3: CAWSVQEGQPQHF. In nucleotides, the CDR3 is TGTGCCTGGAGTGTACAGGAGGGACAGCCCCAGCATTTT. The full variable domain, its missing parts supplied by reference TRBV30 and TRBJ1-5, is SQTIHQWPATLVQPVGSPLSLECTVEGTSNPNLYWYRQAAGRGLQLLFYSVGIGQISSEVPQNLSASRPQDRQFILSSKKLLLSDSGFYLCAWSVQEGQPQHFGDGTRLSIL.

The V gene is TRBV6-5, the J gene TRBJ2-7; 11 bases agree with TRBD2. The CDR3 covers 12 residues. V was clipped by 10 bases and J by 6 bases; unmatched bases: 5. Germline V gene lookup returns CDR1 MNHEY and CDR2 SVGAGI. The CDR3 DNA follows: TGTGCCACCTTAGCGGGAGGGGGCGAGCAGTACTTC. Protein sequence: CATLAGGGEQYF.

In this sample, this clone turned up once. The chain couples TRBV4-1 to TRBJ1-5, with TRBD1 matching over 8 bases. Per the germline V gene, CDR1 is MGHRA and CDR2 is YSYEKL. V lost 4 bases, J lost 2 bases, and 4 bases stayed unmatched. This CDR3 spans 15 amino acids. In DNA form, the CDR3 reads TGCGCCAGCAGCCTCGACAGGGGAGGCAATCAGCCCCAGCATTTT. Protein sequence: CASSLDRGGNQPQHF.

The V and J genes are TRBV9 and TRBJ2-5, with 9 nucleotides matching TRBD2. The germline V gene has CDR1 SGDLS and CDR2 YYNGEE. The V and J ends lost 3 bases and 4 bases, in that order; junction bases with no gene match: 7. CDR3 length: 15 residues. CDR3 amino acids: CASSAIAGVGETQYF. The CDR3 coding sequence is TGTGCCAGCAGCGCAATAGCGGGAGTGGGAGAGACCCAGTACTTC. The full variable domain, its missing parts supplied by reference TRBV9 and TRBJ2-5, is DSGVTQTPKHLITATGQRVTLRCSPRSGDLSVYWYQQSLDQGLQFLIQYYNGEERAKGNILERFSAQQFPDLHSELNLSSLELGDSALYFCASSAIAGVGETQYFGPGTRLLVL.

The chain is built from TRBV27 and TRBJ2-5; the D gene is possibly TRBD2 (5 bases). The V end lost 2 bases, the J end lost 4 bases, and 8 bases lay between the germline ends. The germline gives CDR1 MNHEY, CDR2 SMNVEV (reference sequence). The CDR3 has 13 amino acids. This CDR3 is CASSLARGETQYF. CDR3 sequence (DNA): TGTGCCAGCAGTTTAGCTCGGGGAGAGACCCAGTACTTC.

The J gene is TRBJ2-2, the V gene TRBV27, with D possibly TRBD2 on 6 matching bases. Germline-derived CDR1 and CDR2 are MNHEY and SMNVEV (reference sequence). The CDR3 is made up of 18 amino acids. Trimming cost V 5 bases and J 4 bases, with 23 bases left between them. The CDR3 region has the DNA TGTGCCAGCAGTCCGTCGGAGGGGATTAGTCTGGGCACCGGGGAGCTGTTTTTT. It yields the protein CASSPSEGISLGTGELFF.

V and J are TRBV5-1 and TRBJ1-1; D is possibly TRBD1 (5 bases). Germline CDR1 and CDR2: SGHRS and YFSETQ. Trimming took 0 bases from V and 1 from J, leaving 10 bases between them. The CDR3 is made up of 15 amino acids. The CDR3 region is CASSLVTGWNTEAFF. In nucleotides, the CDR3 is TGCGCCAGCAGCTTGGTCACAGGATGGAACACTGAAGCTTTCTTT.

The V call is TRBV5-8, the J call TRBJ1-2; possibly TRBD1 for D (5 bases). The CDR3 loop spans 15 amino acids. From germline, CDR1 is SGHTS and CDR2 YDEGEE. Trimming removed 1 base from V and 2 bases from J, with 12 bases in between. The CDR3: CASSLPQGMNYGYTF. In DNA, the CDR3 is TGTGCCAGCAGCTTGCCCCAGGGCATGAACTATGGCTACACCTTC. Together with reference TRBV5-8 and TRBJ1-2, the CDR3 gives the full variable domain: EAGVTQSPTHLIKTRGQQATLRCSPISGHTSVYWYQQALGLGLQFLLWYDEGEERNRGNFPPRFSGRQFPNYSSELNVNALELEDSALYLCASSLPQGMNYGYTFGSGTRLTVV.

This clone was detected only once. CDR3 sequence (DNA): TGTGCCAGCAGTTTACTCCCAGGGGGCGACTATGGCTACACCTTC. Its protein product is CASSLLPGGDYGYTF. V usage is TRBV27 and J usage is TRBJ1-2; 8 bases map to TRBD1. Germline CDR1 and CDR2: MNHEY and SMNVEV (reference sequence). This CDR3 is built from 15 residues. V dropped 2 bases and J dropped 3; count of bases not matched to a gene: 5.

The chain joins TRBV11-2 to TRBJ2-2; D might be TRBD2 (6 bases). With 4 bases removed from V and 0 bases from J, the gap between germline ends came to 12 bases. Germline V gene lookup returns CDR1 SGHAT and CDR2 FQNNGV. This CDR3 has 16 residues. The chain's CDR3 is CASSSRGLSNTGELFF. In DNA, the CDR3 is TGTGCCAGCAGCTCTAGGGGACTTTCGAACACCGGGGAGCTGTTTTTT.

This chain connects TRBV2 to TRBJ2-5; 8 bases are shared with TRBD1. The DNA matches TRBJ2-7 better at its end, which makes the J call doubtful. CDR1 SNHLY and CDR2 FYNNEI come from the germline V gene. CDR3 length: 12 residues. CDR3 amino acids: CASVLTGDEQYF. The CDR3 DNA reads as TGTGCCAGCGTACTGACAGGGGACGAGCAGTACTTC.

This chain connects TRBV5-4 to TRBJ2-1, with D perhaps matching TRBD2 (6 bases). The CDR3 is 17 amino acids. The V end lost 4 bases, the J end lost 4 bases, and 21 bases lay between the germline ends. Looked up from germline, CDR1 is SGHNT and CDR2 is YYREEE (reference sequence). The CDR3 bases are TGTGCCAGCAGCCACGGCGCTAGGGCTAGCGTTTACAATGAGCAGTTCTTC. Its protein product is CASSHGARASVYNEQFF.

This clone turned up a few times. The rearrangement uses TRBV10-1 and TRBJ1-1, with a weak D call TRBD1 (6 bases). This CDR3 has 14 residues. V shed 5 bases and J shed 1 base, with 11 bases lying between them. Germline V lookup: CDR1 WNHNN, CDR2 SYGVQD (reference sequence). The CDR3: CASSLGRGNTEAFF. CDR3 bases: TGCGCCAGCAGTTTGGGCAGGGGGAACACTGAAGCTTTCTTT.

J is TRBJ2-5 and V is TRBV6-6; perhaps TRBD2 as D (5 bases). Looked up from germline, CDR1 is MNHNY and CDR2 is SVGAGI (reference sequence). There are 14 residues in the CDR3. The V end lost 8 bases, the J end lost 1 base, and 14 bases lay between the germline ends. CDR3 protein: CASLRDYTQETQYF. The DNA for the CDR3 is TGTGCCAGCCTCAGAGACTACACCCAAGAGACCCAGTACTTC.

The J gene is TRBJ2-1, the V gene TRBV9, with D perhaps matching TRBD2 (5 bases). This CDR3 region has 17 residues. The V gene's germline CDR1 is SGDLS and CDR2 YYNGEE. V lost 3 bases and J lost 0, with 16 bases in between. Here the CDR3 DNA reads TGTGCCAGCAGCGAGAGGGAACCGGGATTCTCCTACAATGAGCAGTTCTTC. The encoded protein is CASSEREPGFSYNEQFF.

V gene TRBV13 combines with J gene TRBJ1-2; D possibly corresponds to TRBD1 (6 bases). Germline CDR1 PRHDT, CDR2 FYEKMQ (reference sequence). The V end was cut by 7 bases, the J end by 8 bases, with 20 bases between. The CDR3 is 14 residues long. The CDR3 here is CASTKRGLTEGYTF. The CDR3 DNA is TGTGCCAGCACCAAAAGGGGGTTAACGGAAGGCTACACCTTC.

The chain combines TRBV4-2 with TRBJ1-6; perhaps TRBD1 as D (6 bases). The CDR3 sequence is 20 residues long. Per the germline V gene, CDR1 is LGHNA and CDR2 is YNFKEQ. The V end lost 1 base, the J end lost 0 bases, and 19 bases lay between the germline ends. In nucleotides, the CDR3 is TGTGCCAGCAGCCAAGGGACCCGGGACATAACCCGCTCCTATAATTCACCCCTCCACTTT. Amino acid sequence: CASSQGTRDITRSYNSPLHF.

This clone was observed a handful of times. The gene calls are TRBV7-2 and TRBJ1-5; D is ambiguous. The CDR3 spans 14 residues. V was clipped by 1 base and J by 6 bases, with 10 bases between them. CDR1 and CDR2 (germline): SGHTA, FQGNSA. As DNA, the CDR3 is TGTGCCAGCAGCTTAGGCTCAGGAGGTCAGCCCCAGCATTTT. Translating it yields CASSLGSGGQPQHF.

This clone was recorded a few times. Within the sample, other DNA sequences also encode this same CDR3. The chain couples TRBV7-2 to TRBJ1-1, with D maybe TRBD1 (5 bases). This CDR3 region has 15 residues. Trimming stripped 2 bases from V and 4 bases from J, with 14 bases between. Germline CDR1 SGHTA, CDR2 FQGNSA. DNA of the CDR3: TGTGCCAGCAGCTTAAGGGGTCGCGGCGGCACTGAAGCTTTCTTT. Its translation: CASSLRGRGGTEAFF.

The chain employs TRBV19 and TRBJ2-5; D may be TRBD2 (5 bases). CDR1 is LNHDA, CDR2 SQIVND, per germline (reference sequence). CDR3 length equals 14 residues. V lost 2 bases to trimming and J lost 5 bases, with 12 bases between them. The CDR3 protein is CASSINGISETQYF. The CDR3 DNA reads TGTGCCAGTAGTATAAACGGGATAAGTGAGACCCAGTACTTC.

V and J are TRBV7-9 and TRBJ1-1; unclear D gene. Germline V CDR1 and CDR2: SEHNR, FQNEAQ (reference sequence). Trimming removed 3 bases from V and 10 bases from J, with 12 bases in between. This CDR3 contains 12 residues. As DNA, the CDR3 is TGTGCCAGCAGCTTTATTCTTTCGGGAGCTTTCTTT. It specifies CASSFILSGAFF.